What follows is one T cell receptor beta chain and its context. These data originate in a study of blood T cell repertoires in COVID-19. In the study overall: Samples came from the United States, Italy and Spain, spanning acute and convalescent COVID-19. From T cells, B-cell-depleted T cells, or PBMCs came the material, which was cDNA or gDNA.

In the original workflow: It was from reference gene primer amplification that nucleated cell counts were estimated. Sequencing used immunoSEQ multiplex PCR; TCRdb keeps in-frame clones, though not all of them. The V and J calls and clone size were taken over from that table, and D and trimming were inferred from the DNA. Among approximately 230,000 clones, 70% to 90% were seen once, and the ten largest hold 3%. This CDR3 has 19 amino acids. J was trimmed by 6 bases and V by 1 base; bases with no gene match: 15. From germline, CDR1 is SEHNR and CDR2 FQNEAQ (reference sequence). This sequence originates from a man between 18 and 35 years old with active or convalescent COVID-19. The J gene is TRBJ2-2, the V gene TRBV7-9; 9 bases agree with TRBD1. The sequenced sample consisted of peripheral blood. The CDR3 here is CASSLGRIGQGIKAGELFF. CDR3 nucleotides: TGTGCCAGCAGCTTAGGCCGTATCGGACAGGGGATAAAGGCCGGGGAGCTGTTTTTT.